This TCR beta chain was found in a study of blood T cell repertoires in COVID-19. Looking at the study overall: The origin of the acute and convalescent COVID-19 samples was the United States, Italy and Spain. PBMCs, B-cell-depleted T cells, or T cells were the source of the cDNA or gDNA that made up the material.

Original processing notes: The assay estimated nucleated cells by amplifying reference gene primers. Clones were read by immunoSEQ multiplex PCR, and TCRdb kept only the in-frame ones, dropping some. The V and J calls and the clone size are those of that table, but D and trimming were determined from the DNA. This sample carries roughly 350,000 clones, around nine tenths of them seen once, and the ten largest clones take 2.5% to 4%. J lost 0 bases, V lost 7 bases, and 4 bases had no gene match. Germline V CDR1 and CDR2: SGHRS, YFSETQ. The CDR3 runs to 14 residues. This chain uses TRBV5-1 with TRBJ2-1; TRBD2 matches 7 bases. Sequencing input: peripheral blood. The TCR originated in a young woman who had recovered from COVID-19. CDR3 protein: CASAGDHSYNEQFF. Here the CDR3 DNA reads TGCGCCAGCGCGGGGGACCACTCCTACAATGAGCAGTTCTTC. Drawing the rest from reference TRBV5-1 and TRBJ2-1, the complete variable domain is KAGVTQTPRYLIKTRGQQVTLSCSPISGHRSVSWYQQTPGQGLQFLFEYFSETQRNKGNFPGRFSGRQFSNSRSEMNVSTLELGDSALYLCASAGDHSYNEQFFGPGTRLTVL.